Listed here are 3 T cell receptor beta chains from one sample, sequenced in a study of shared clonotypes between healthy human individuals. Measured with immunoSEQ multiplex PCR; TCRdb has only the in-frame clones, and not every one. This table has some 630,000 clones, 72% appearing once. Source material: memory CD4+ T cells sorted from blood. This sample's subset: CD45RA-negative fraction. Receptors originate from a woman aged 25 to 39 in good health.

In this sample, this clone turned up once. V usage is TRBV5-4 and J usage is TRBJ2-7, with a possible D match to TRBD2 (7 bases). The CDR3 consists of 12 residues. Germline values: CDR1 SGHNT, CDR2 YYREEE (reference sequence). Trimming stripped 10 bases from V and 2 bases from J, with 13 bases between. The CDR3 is CAVPRGPYEQYF. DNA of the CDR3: TGTGCCGTCCCGCGGGGGCCCTACGAGCAGTACTTC. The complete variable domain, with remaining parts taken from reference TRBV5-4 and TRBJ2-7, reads ETGVTQSPTHLIKTRGQQVTLRCSSQSGHNTVSWYQQALGQGPQFIFQYYREEENGRGNFPPRFSGLQFPNYSSELNVNALELDDSALYLCAVPRGPYEQYFGPGTRLTVT.

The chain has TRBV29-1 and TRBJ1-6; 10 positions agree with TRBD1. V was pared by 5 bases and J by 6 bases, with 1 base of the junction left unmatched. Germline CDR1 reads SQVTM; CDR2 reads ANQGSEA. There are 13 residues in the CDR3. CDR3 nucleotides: TGCAGCGTTCGGACAGGGGGTAATTCACCCCTCCACTTT. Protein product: CSVRTGGNSPLHF. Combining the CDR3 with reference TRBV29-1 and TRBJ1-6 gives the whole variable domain SAVISQKPSRDICQRGTSLTIQCQVDSQVTMMFWYRQQPGQSLTLIATANQGSEATYESGFVIDKFPISRPNLTFSTLTVSNMSPEDSSIYLCSVRTGGNSPLHFGNGTRLTVT.

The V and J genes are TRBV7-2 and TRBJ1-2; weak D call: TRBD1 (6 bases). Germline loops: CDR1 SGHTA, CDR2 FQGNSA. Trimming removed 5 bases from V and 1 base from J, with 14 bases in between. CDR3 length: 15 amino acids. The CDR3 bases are TGTGCCAGCAGCACACAAGGGGGACTTAACTATGGCTACACCTTC. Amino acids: CASSTQGGLNYGYTF.